These T cell receptor beta chains were read from a single sample in a study of T cell clonotyping in hematopoietic cell transplantation. TCRdb keeps only in-frame clones here, not all; method: immunoSEQ multiplex PCR. Of some 28,000 clones listed, approximately 82% are singletons. The sequencing here drew on peripheral blood mononuclear cells, taken before stem cell transplant. These receptors were obtained from a middle-aged man with acute myeloid leukemia. Some clones in this sample may be carry-over from other donors' samples. Both conserved end residues are part of each CDR3. The order of the fields is CDR3 protein, CDR3 DNA, D gene, V gene, clone size, J gene. A D gene is named only where the DNA matches it firmly. Part of the rows lack a size; the others show once, few, many or a class for expanded clones.

CASSRSRGLQETQYF TGTGCCAGCAGTAGGTCGAGGGGATTACAAGAGACCCAGTACTTC . TRBV2 . TRBJ2-5
CASSPRQGVATLHF TGTGCCAGCTCACCAAGACAGGGGGTCGCAACCCTCCACTTT TRBD1 TRBV18 . TRBJ1-6
CASSPGLGNEQFF TGCGCCAGCAGCCCAGGACTGGGGAATGAGCAGTTCTTC . TRBV5-1 . TRBJ2-1
CASSSFGPQSSYNSPLHF TGTGCCAGCAGTTCGTTTGGACCGCAAAGCTCCTATAATTCACCCCTCCACTTT . TRBV7-2 . TRBJ1-6
CASSDGGNTEAFF TGTGCCAGCAGTGACGGGGGGAACACTGAAGCTTTCTTT . TRBV6-4 . TRBJ1-1
CASSVAAGSYGYTF TGTGCCAGCAGCGTAGCCGCAGGGAGTTATGGCTACACCTTC . TRBV9 . TRBJ1-2
CASSLGAGDGYEQYF TGTGCCAGCAGCTTAGGAGCGGGAGATGGGTACGAGCAGTACTTC TRBD2 TRBV5-4 . TRBJ2-7
CASSSELRANSPLHF TGTGCCAGCAGCTCGGAGTTAAGGGCAAATTCACCCCTCCACTTT . TRBV5-4 . TRBJ1-6
CSVVVPNTGELFF TGCAGCGTTGTGGTACCGAACACCGGGGAGCTGTTTTTT . TRBV29-1 . TRBJ2-2
CASSPLTGVVYGHTF TGTGCCAGCAGCCCGCTGACAGGGGTGGTCTATGGCCACACCTTC TRBD1 TRBV5-6 . TRBJ1-2
CASSQEGALSPLHF TGTGCCAGCAGTCAAGAGGGGGCTCTTTCACCCCTCCACTTT TRBD1 TRBV28 . TRBJ1-6
CASSIDRVYEQYF TGTGCCAGCAGCATTGACAGGGTGTACGAGCAGTACTTC TRBD1 TRBV7-8 . TRBJ2-7
CASSLTRTSGGRDTQYF TGTGCCAGCAGCTTAACTAGAACTAGCGGGGGTAGAGATACGCAGTATTTT TRBD2 TRBV7-3 . TRBJ2-3
CASSQEPAGGQQPQHF TGCGCCAGCAGCCAAGAGCCGGCAGGGGGCCAACAGCCCCAGCATTTT TRBD1 TRBV4-1 . TRBJ1-5
CSVHPTGTDGYTF TGCAGCGTCCACCCGACAGGGACGGATGGCTACACCTTC TRBD1 TRBV29-1 . TRBJ1-2
CASSLAGGYNEQFF TGTGCCAGCAGCTTAGCGGGGGGGTACAATGAGCAGTTCTTC TRBD2 TRBV11-2 . TRBJ2-1
CASSDEGHGELFF TGTGCCAGCAGTGACGAGGGGCACGGGGAGCTGTTTTTT . TRBV6-4 few TRBJ2-2
CASSLRLLAKNIQYF TGTGCCAGCAGCTTGAGGCTCCTAGCCAAAAACATTCAGTACTTC . TRBV5-6 once TRBJ2-4
CASSQDRGGSYEQYF TGTGCCAGCAGCCAAGATAGGGGCGGCTCCTACGAGCAGTACTTC . TRBV4-2 . TRBJ2-7
CASSNHREGQPQHF TGTGCCAGCAGTAACCACAGGGAGGGTCAGCCCCAGCATTTT . TRBV6-5 few TRBJ1-5
CAWIPILATNEKLFF TGTGCCTGGATACCGATCCTGGCAACTAATGAAAAACTGTTTTTT . TRBV30 . TRBJ1-4
CAWSVLRSGNTIYF TGTGCCTGGAGCGTACTACGCTCTGGAAACACCATATATTTT . TRBV30 . TRBJ1-3
CASSGGQARSQPQHF TGTGCCAGCAGTGGGGGACAGGCGCGGAGTCAGCCCCAGCATTTT TRBD1 TRBV2 . TRBJ1-5
CASSSIAPTRQLPSSGANVLTF TGTGCCAGCAGTTCGATCGCCCCAACAAGACAGTTACCATCCTCTGGGGCCAACGTCCTGACTTTC . TRBV28 . TRBJ2-6
CASSLVGTSLRNVDNEQFF TGTGCCAGCAGCTTAGTCGGGACTAGTCTCAGGAATGTCGACAATGAGCAGTTCTTC TRBD2 TRBV7-2 . TRBJ2-1
CASSLIYNEQFF TGTGCCAGCAGCTTGATATACAATGAGCAGTTCTTC . TRBV5-6 few TRBJ2-1
CASSLDTTTEAFF TGTGCTAGCAGCTTAGACACGACCACTGAAGCTTTCTTT . TRBV7-7 . TRBJ1-1
CASSQTRGGTQYF TGCGCCAGCAGCCAGACCCGGGGGGGGACCCAGTACTTC TRBD2 TRBV4-3 once TRBJ2-5
CASRPEGTYNEQFF TGTGCCAGCCGACCTGAGGGTACCTACAATGAGCAGTTCTTC . TRBV11-3 once TRBJ2-1
CSAGGSTGELFF TGCAGCGCCGGCGGCTCCACCGGGGAGCTGTTTTTT . TRBV29-1 . TRBJ2-2
CASRGARSSYEQYF TGTGCCAGCAGGGGGGCCAGGAGCTCCTACGAGCAGTACTTC . TRBV2 . TRBJ2-7
CASSRDLQVDKAFF TGTGCCAGCAGTCGCGATCTACAGGTCGATAAAGCTTTCTTT . TRBV27 . TRBJ1-1
CAWGRNEAFF TGTGCCTGGGGACGGAATGAAGCTTTCTTT . TRBV30 . TRBJ1-1
CASSYVENTEAFF TGTGCCAGCAGTTACGTAGAGAACACTGAAGCTTTCTTT . TRBV6-6 once TRBJ1-1
CACKGGADTQYF TGTGCCTGTAAAGGCGGGGCAGATACGCAGTATTTT . TRBV11-3 . TRBJ2-3
CASSLPSGGPTDTQYF TGCGCCAGCAGCTTGCCTAGCGGGGGCCCCACAGATACGCAGTATTTT TRBD2 TRBV5-1 . TRBJ2-3
CAWRISSSYEQYF TGTGCCTGGAGGATTTCTTCCTCCTACGAGCAGTACTTC . TRBV30 . TRBJ2-7
CASSPGQGVADTQYF TGTGCCAGCAGCCCGGGGCAGGGGGTGGCAGATACGCAGTATTTT TRBD1 TRBV11-3 . TRBJ2-3
CASSMRDQPQHF TGTGCCAGTAGTATGAGGGATCAGCCCCAGCATTTT . TRBV19 . TRBJ1-5
CACLGTGGEQYF TGTGCCTGTCTTGGGACAGGGGGCGAGCAGTACTTC TRBD1 TRBV6-4 . TRBJ2-7
CASSAAGLAGGHEQYF TGTGCCAGCAGCGCCGCCGGACTAGCGGGAGGGCACGAGCAGTACTTC TRBD2 TRBV9 once TRBJ2-7
CASSSGQGVDYNSPLHF TGTGCCAGCAGTTCAGGACAGGGGGTGGACTATAATTCACCCCTCCACTTT TRBD1 TRBV28 . TRBJ1-6
CASSLRTGEQYF TGTGCCAGCAGCCTTCGGACTGGCGAGCAGTACTTC . TRBV11-1 . TRBJ2-7
CASSSGTAFEAFF TGTGCCAGCAGCTCCGGGACAGCGTTTGAAGCTTTCTTT TRBD1 TRBV5-6 . TRBJ1-1
CASSFLAQETQYF TGCGCCAGCAGCTTTTTGGCCCAAGAGACCCAGTACTTC . TRBV5-1 . TRBJ2-5
CASSEMGEYEQYF TGTGCCAGCAGCGAAATGGGGGAGTACGAGCAGTACTTC . TRBV9 . TRBJ2-7
CASSSYGTLLSPLHF TGTGCCAGCAGTTCATACGGGACACTATTGTCACCCCTCCACTTT . TRBV28 . TRBJ1-6
CASSVAGSAYNSPLHF TGTGCCAGCAGCGTAGCCGGGAGCGCCTATAATTCACCCCTCCACTTT . TRBV9 . TRBJ1-6
CASSVDLGYTF TGTGCCAGCAGTGTCGATCTCGGCTACACCTTC . TRBV6-1 . TRBJ1-2
CASSLVPPRSRIHEKLFF TGTGCCAGCAGCCTCGTTCCTCCAAGATCAAGAATACATGAAAAACTGTTTTTT . TRBV7-8 . TRBJ1-4
CSVATDRTDTQYF TGCAGCGTTGCCACGGACCGCACAGATACGCAGTATTTT . TRBV29-1 . TRBJ2-3
CASSLSNAAQYF TGTGCCAGCAGCTTAAGTAACGCCGCGCAGTATTTT . TRBV11-3 once TRBJ2-3
CAISETRVPSDGYTF TGTGCCATCAGTGAGACACGGGTGCCATCCGATGGCTACACCTTC . TRBV10-3 few TRBJ1-2
CASSLDSGDTEAFF TGTGCCAGCAGCTTAGATTCCGGGGACACTGAAGCTTTCTTT . TRBV11-3 . TRBJ1-1
CASSAGTGGYNEQFF TGTGCCAGCAGCGCCGGGACAGGGGGCTACAATGAGCAGTTCTTC TRBD1 TRBV7-8 . TRBJ2-1
CAWSVLATGAFF TGTGCCTGGAGTGTATTAGCTACTGGAGCTTTCTTT . TRBV30 . TRBJ1-1
CASSYRSNTEAFF TGTGCCAGCAGTTACAGGTCGAACACTGAAGCTTTCTTT . TRBV6-5 . TRBJ1-1
CASSPPLQGRSTDTQYF TGTGCCAGCTCACCACCACTACAGGGTAGGAGCACAGATACGCAGTATTTT . TRBV18 . TRBJ2-3
CASSSYGGQETQYF TGTGCCAGCAGCTCATACGGGGGGCAAGAGACCCAGTACTTC TRBD2 TRBV7-3 . TRBJ2-5